This T cell receptor beta chain originates from a study of radiation and T cells in renal cell carcinoma. The study, taken as a whole, reports: Compared with controls, irradiated tumors had more, larger dominant CDR3 motifs.

Using immunoSEQ multiplex PCR, the repertoire was profiled, and TCRdb retains in-frame clones only, with some absent. The sample records 13,000 to 15,000 clones, roughly three fifths being singletons. On this clone itself: Its antigen is currently unknown.

Treatment here: treatment-naive control, cytoreductive nephrectomy. Sequenced here: tumor tissue, sampled from a patient whose treatment was nephrectomy without radiotherapy. This receptor was obtained from a man aged 50 or older with renal cell carcinoma.

The CDR3 spells CASRFDRGPGHTF. CDR3 DNA: TGTGCCAGCAGATTCGACAGGGGCCCTGGGCACACCTTC. The rearrangement joins TRBV7-2 to TRBJ1-2; 8 bases line up with TRBD1. V lost 6 bases and J lost 12; bases outside the gene matches: 12. From germline, CDR1 is SGHTA and CDR2 FQGNSA. The CDR3 is made up of 13 amino acids.